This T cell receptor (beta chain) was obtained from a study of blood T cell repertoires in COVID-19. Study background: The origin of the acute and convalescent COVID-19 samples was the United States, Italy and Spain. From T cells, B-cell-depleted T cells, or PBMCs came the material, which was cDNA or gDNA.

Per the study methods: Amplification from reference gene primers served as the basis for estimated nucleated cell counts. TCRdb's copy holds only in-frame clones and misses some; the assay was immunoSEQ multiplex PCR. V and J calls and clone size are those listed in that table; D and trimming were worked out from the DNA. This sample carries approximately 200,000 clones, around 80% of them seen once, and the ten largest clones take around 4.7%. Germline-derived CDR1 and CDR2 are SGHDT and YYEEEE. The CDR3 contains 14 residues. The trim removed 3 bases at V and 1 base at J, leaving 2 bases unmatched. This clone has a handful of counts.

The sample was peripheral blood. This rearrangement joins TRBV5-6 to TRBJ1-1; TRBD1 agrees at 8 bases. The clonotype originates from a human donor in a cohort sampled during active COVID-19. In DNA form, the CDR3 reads TGTGCCAGCAGCTGGGGGACAGGGAACACTGAAGCTTTCTTT. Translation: CASSWGTGNTEAFF.